This paragraph reports one T cell receptor beta chain. Its antigen is currently unknown. This sample was taken from a study of Ad26.COV2.S vaccination and SARS-CoV-2 variants. Study as a whole: Of the COV1001 trial arms, the Ad26.COV2.S arm included the donor. Intramuscular Ad26.COV2.S doses were given once or twice, 56 days apart.

The CDR3 runs 16 residues. Profiling relied on immunoSEQ multiplex PCR, and the TCRdb table lists in-frame clones only, not all of them. This table has over 400,000 clones, 75% to 90% appearing once. Study-wide points: For non-spike TCRs, breadth in vaccine recipients resembled that in placebo recipients.

The treatment here: around 19 received Ad26.COV2.S at low or high dose, single or two shots; 5 received placebo; per-sample allocation not given. The samples were gathered on day 63 after the first injection of vaccine or placebo. V usage is TRBV1 and J usage is TRBJ1-1; the table assigns TRBD1, which was not confirmed against the DNA. TRBV1 is annotated as a pseudogene. The sequenced sample was peripheral blood, obtained in a trial of Ad26.COV2.S vaccine versus placebo. This sequence was found in a person between 18 and 60 years old who received the Ad26.COV2.S COVID-19 vaccine or a placebo. This chain's CDR3 is CTSSQEGGGMNTEAFF. The CDR3 DNA follows: TGCACCAGCAGCCAAGAAGGAGGGGGCATGAACACTGAAGCTTTCTTT.